The 27 T cell receptor beta chains listed next were all sequenced from one sample in a study of blood T cell repertoires in COVID-19. Some clones are missing from TCRdb's copy, which holds only in-frame ones; the method was immunoSEQ multiplex PCR. The sample includes around 200,000 clones, roughly nine tenths seen only once; the top ten take over 9.5%. The sequencing input was peripheral blood. The receptor set was obtained from a woman under 30 who had recovered from COVID-19.

The rearrangement uses TRBV19 and TRBJ2-2, with 7 bases matching TRBD2. From germline, CDR1 is LNHDA and CDR2 SQIVND (reference sequence). V shed 4 bases, J shed 6 bases, and the junction held 8 bases outside the gene matches. This CDR3 is 15 amino acids long. The CDR3 loop reads CASSTHIGGAGELFF. CDR3 bases: TGTGCCAGTAGTACCCACATTGGGGGGGCCGGGGAGCTGTTTTTT.

This chain connects TRBV5-1 to TRBJ2-7; maybe TRBD2 (8 bases). Looked up from germline, CDR1 is SGHRS and CDR2 is YFSETQ. Deletions cut 4 bases from V and 1 base from J, with 15 bases between. The CDR3 has 15 residues. The CDR3, as DNA: TGCGCCAGCAGCCCGGGGGGGACAGTTTCCTACGAGCAGTACTTC. It encodes CASSPGGTVSYEQYF.

This chain joins TRBV4-2 and TRBJ2-1; TRBD2 is a possible D gene (6 bases). The germline CDR1 and CDR2 sequences are LGHNA and YNFKEQ. V lost 0 bases and J 4 bases, leaving 10 bases between the germline ends. This CDR3 is built from 15 residues. The CDR3 loop is CASSQETTRYNEQFF. In DNA form, the CDR3 reads TGTGCCAGCAGCCAAGAAACGACTAGGTACAATGAGCAGTTCTTC.

The CDR3 bases are TGTGCCAGCAGGCGACAGGGGATATCGGACGAGCAGTACTTC. It encodes CASRRQGISDEQYF. V and J are TRBV2 and TRBJ2-7; 8 bases map to TRBD1. The CDR3 totals 14 residues. Germline V gives CDR1 SNHLY, CDR2 FYNNEI. The trim removed 6 bases at V and 5 bases at J, leaving 9 bases unmatched.

The V call is TRBV7-2, the J call TRBJ1-6; D may be TRBD1 (5 bases). There are 15 residues in the CDR3. Germline CDR1 SGHTA, CDR2 FQGNSA. V lost 5 bases, J lost 0 bases, and 8 bases lay in between. CDR3 in amino acids: CASSPGNSYNSPLHF. CDR3 nucleotides: TGTGCCAGCAGCCCAGGGAACTCCTATAATTCACCCCTCCACTTT.

This rearrangement joins TRBV7-9 to TRBJ2-1, with a weak D call TRBD2 (5 bases). The V end lost 3 bases, the J end lost 0 bases, and 18 bases lay between the germline ends. Germline V gene data show CDR1 as SEHNR and CDR2 as FQNEAQ (reference sequence). The CDR3 has 18 residues. CDR3 sequence: CASSFPTHSASSYNEQFF. The CDR3 DNA follows: TGTGCCAGCAGCTTTCCGACCCATAGCGCGAGCTCCTACAATGAGCAGTTCTTC.

The rearrangement joins TRBV10-2 to TRBJ2-1; 9 bases align to TRBD2. Looked up from germline, CDR1 is WSHSY and CDR2 is SAAADI. Trimming cost V 7 bases and J 5 bases; bases outside gene matches: 12. This CDR3 region has 16 residues. The chain's CDR3 is CASKRSRTSVDNEQFF. The CDR3, as DNA: TGCGCCAGCAAACGGTCTAGGACTAGCGTAGACAATGAGCAGTTCTTC.

The chain joins TRBV18 to TRBJ2-1, with 10 bases aligning to TRBD1. J was trimmed by 4 bases and V by 1 base; bases with no gene match: 4. The CDR3 has 16 amino acids. Germline V gene lookup returns CDR1 KGHSH and CDR2 LQKENI. The CDR3, as DNA: TGTGCCAGCTCACCACAGGGGACAGGGGCATACAATGAGCAGTTCTTC. Translation: CASSPQGTGAYNEQFF.

The chain joins TRBV11-2 to TRBJ2-3; tentatively, D is TRBD2 (6 bases). This CDR3 has 16 residues. Germline V gene lookup returns CDR1 SGHAT and CDR2 FQNNGV. Trimming left V 1 base short and J 0 bases short, with 11 bases between. The CDR3 sequence is CASSLVAGFSTDTQYF. As DNA, the CDR3 is TGTGCCAGCAGCTTAGTGGCGGGATTTAGCACAGATACGCAGTATTTT. Full variable domain (outside the CDR3, taken from reference TRBV11-2 and TRBJ2-3): EAGVAQSPRYKIIEKRQSVAFWCNPISGHATLYWYQQILGQGPKLLIQFQNNGVVDDSQLPKDRFSAERLKGVDSTLKIQPAKLEDSAVYLCASSLVAGFSTDTQYFGPGTRLTVL.

The chain combines TRBV9 with TRBJ1-1; tentatively, D is TRBD1 (5 bases). The CDR3 is 16 residues long. Trimming cost V 6 bases and J 0 bases, with 18 bases left between them. Germline CDR1 reads SGDLS; CDR2 reads YYNGEE. For the CDR3, the DNA is TGTGCCAGCACCCCCGGGGACTTTGGTATGAACACTGAAGCTTTCTTT. Its protein product is CASTPGDFGMNTEAFF.

The chain links TRBV10-3 to TRBJ2-5; possibly TRBD1 for D (5 bases). The CDR3 has 14 residues. Trimming removed 4 bases at V and 1 base at J, with 10 bases between. The germline gives CDR1 ENHRY, CDR2 SYGVKD. The CDR3 region has the DNA TGTGCCATCAGTGGGAAGACAGTCCAAGAGACCCAGTACTTC. It is translated as CAISGKTVQETQYF.

The chain uses TRBV7-3 and TRBJ2-5; 9 nucleotides match TRBD2. The CDR3 contains 16 residues. Germline V gene sequence: CDR1 SGHTA, CDR2 FQGTGA. V was clipped by 2 bases and J by 1 base; unmatched bases: 5. CDR3 residues: CASSLALAGSQETQYF. In nucleotides, the CDR3 is TGTGCCAGCAGCTTAGCCCTAGCGGGATCCCAAGAGACCCAGTACTTC.

The genes are TRBV2 and TRBJ1-2, with D possibly being TRBD1 (5 bases). V lost 6 bases and J 6 bases, leaving 20 bases between the germline ends. This CDR3 is built from 15 residues. The germline V gene has CDR1 SNHLY and CDR2 FYNNEI. The DNA for the CDR3 is TGTGCCAGCAGGGCCGGGCAGGGAGGAGGCGATGGCTACACCTTC. This gives the protein CASRAGQGGGDGYTF.

This chain links TRBV12-3 or TRBV12-4 with TRBJ1-1, with 7 bases lining up with TRBD1. The CDR3 has 13 amino acids. Unmatched junction bases numbered 1, after V lost 3 bases and J lost 3 bases. CDR3 residues: CASSFQGDTEAFF. The DNA for the CDR3 is TGTGCCAGCAGTTTCCAGGGGGACACTGAAGCTTTCTTT.

The chain joins TRBV5-5 to TRBJ2-7; TRBD1 might be the D (5 bases). The CDR3 length is 13 residues. Deletions cut 3 bases from V and 3 bases from J, with 10 bases between. CDR1 is SGHKS and CDR2 is YYEKEE in the germline V gene (reference sequence). For the CDR3, the DNA is TGTGCCAGCAGCTCAGGGTGGGACTACGAGCAGTACTTC. It yields the protein CASSSGWDYEQYF.

This clone was seen a single time. The genes are TRBV30 and TRBJ1-2; the match to TRBD1 covers 11 bases. Trimming cost V 1 base and J 5 bases; bases outside gene matches: 12. Per germline, CDR1 GTSNPN and CDR2 SVGIG (reference sequence). The CDR3 spans 17 residues. CDR3 protein: CAWSEPSGTGGKYGYTF. DNA for the CDR3: TGTGCCTGGAGTGAACCTTCGGGGACAGGGGGAAAGTATGGCTACACCTTC. Full variable domain (rest looked up from reference TRBV30 and TRBJ1-2): SQTIHQWPATLVQPVGSPLSLECTVEGTSNPNLYWYRQAAGRGLQLLFYSVGIGQISSEVPQNLSASRPQDRQFILSSKKLLLSDSGFYLCAWSEPSGTGGKYGYTFGSGTRLTVV.

This clone was found a few times. The chain recombines TRBV2 with TRBJ1-1; D unclear. The germline CDR1 and CDR2 sequences are SNHLY and FYNNEI. The CDR3 runs 13 residues. Trimming took 1 base from V and 4 from J, leaving 7 bases between them. CDR3 residues: CASSEGAGTEAFF. CDR3 bases: TGTGCCAGCAGTGAAGGTGCCGGCACTGAAGCTTTCTTT.

The chain has TRBV28 and TRBJ2-7; D is uncertain. Germline-derived CDR1 and CDR2 are MDHEN and SYDVKM. V was trimmed by 5 bases and J by 0 bases, leaving 14 bases between them. The CDR3 sequence is 15 residues long. The CDR3 loop is CASSPEYLSSYEQYF. The CDR3 region has the DNA TGTGCCAGCAGTCCTGAGTACCTGAGCTCCTACGAGCAGTACTTC.

The V gene is TRBV11-2, the J gene TRBJ2-7, with 9 bases lining up with TRBD1. The V and J ends lost 3 bases and 2 bases, in that order; junction bases with no gene match: 2. Germline lookup yields CDR1 SGHAT and CDR2 FQNNGV. The CDR3 extends over 14 amino acids. The DNA of the CDR3 is TGTGCCAGCAGCTTCGGACAGGGGACCTACGAGCAGTACTTC. Its translation: CASSFGQGTYEQYF.

The V gene is TRBV2, the J gene TRBJ1-1; D is undetermined. Trimming left V 3 bases short and J 1 base short, with 12 bases between. From germline, CDR1 is SNHLY and CDR2 FYNNEI. This CDR3 has 15 residues. The CDR3: CASSDFEVSNTEAFF. Written as DNA, the CDR3 is TGTGCCAGCAGTGATTTCGAGGTGTCGAACACTGAAGCTTTCTTT.

The chain joins TRBV7-2 to TRBJ1-1; D gene unclear. This CDR3 has 15 residues. Between the trimmed V and J ends, which lost 5 bases and 4 bases, there was a span of 17 bases. Germline V CDR1 and CDR2: SGHTA, FQGNSA. CDR3 region: CASSPRVASITEAFF. For the CDR3, the DNA is TGTGCCAGCAGCCCCCGGGTGGCTAGTATCACTGAAGCTTTCTTT. The variable domain in full, with the rest retrieved from reference TRBV7-2 and TRBJ1-1, is GAGVSQSPSNKVTEKGKDVELRCDPISGHTALYWYRQSLGQGLEFLIYFQGNSAPDKSGLPSDRFSAERTGGSVSTLTIQRTQQEDSAVYLCASSPRVASITEAFFGQGTRLTVV.

The chain is built from TRBV11-2 and TRBJ1-2; D is ambiguous. V lost 6 bases, J lost 8 bases, and 16 bases lay in between. Germline assignment: CDR1 SGHAT and CDR2 FQNNGV. The CDR3 contains 13 residues. CDR3 loop: CASRRLSGRGYTF. The CDR3 nucleotides read TGTGCCAGCAGGCGGCTCTCCGGGAGAGGCTACACCTTC.

The chain recombines TRBV7-9 with TRBJ1-1; no definite D call. Germline V CDR1 and CDR2: SEHNR, FQNEAQ (reference sequence). This CDR3 contains 13 residues. The V end was cut by 1 base, the J end by 1 base, with 4 bases between. CDR3 sequence: CASSLGANTEAFF. In DNA form, the CDR3 reads TGTGCCAGCAGCTTAGGGGCGAACACTGAAGCTTTCTTT.

This chain uses TRBV5-6 with TRBJ1-5; 10 nucleotides match TRBD1. The CDR3 extends over 16 amino acids. The germline gives CDR1 SGHDT, CDR2 YYEEEE. V was pared by 0 bases and J by 4 bases, with 4 bases of the junction left unmatched. The CDR3 sequence: CASSLAGQGLNQPQHF. CDR3 nucleotide sequence: TGTGCCAGCAGCTTGGCGGGACAGGGGCTAAATCAGCCCCAGCATTTT. The full variable domain, completed using reference TRBV5-6 and TRBJ1-5, is DAGVTQSPTHLIKTRGQQVTLRCSPKSGHDTVSWYQQALGQGPQFIFQYYEEEERQRGNFPDRFSGHQFPNYSSELNVNALLLGDSALYLCASSLAGQGLNQPQHFGDGTRLSIL.

This chain connects TRBV4-3 to TRBJ2-1; TRBD2 matches 8 bases. CDR1 is LGHNA, CDR2 YSLEER, per germline. With 0 bases clipped from V and 1 base from J, the junction kept 8 bases outside the gene matches. The CDR3 loop spans 18 amino acids. CDR3 in amino acids: CASSQDPGLGISYNEQFF. The DNA for the CDR3 is TGCGCCAGCAGCCAAGATCCGGGACTAGGGATTTCCTACAATGAGCAGTTCTTC.

J is TRBJ2-7 and V is TRBV29-1; no clear D gene. In germline, CDR1 is SQVTM, CDR2 ANQGSEA. V was clipped by 4 bases and J by 4 bases, with 8 bases between them. This CDR3 has 11 amino acids. This chain's CDR3 is CSVVLAYEQYF. In DNA, the CDR3 is TGCAGCGTTGTCTTGGCATACGAGCAGTACTTC.

About this clone itself: The germline gene is not matched at one end of the junction; a read error may be the cause. The rearrangement links TRBV4-1 to TRBJ1-5; 7 bases agree with TRBD1. CDR1 MGHRA and CDR2 YSYEKL come from the germline V gene. The CDR3 sequence is 13 residues long. CDR3: CASSQDLGQVPLF. CDR3 bases: TGCGCCAGCAGCCAAGATTTAGGACAGGTTCCCCTTTTT.